This TCR beta chain was captured in a study of beta chain features in type 1 diabetes. Whole-study findings and limits: Researchers cautioned that cDNA sequencing could over-represent cells with high TCR expression. Short templates might get an advantage during PCR, and this would be equal in patients and controls. There were fewer insertions and more deletions at the VDJ junctions of type 1 diabetes patients.

The authors sorted CD4+ naive, central memory, regulatory and stem cell-like memory cells via CD45RO/CCR7/CD25/CD127/CD95/CD27. This clone turned up a few times. As yet, its antigen is unknown. Looked up from germline, CDR1 is SGHTA and CDR2 is FQGNSA. V was clipped by 6 bases and J by 5 bases, with 10 bases between them. The CDR3 totals 12 residues. Investigators reverse transcribed all isolated RNA, so they sequenced expressed TCRB transcripts. Profiling relied on immunoSEQ multiplex PCR, and the TCRdb table lists in-frame clones only, not all of them. Of around 430,000 clones in the sample, approximately 31% were seen once.

This TCR was sampled from a young man in good health. The chain joins TRBV7-2 to TRBJ2-5, with D possibly matching TRBD2 (6 bases). What was sequenced was naive CD4+ T cells from blood. The CDR3 DNA sequence: TGTGCCAGCAGTCTAGCGTCGGAGACCCAGTACTTC. Translating gives CASSLASETQYF.